The rows below give T cell receptor beta chains drawn from one sample of a study of OX40 agonist ivuxolimab in advanced cancers. Assay used: immunoSEQ multiplex PCR; TCRdb lists only in-frame clones, some missing. The sample lists roughly 52,000 clones, 70% to 90% occurring once. Sequencing was performed on CD4+ or CD8+ T cells sorted from blood, taken in a trial of the OX40 agonist ivuxolimab. The receptors derive from an adult with an advanced solid tumor such as melanoma, head and neck, liver or kidney cancer. Each CDR3 is given with its conserved first and last residue. A D gene is named only where the DNA matches it firmly. Clone size is not always given. Where it is, it says once, few, many or a class for expanded clones.

d_call,clone_size,v_call,j_call,cdr3_aa
TRBD2,-,TRBV11-2,TRBJ2-7,CASKGLAGGGTYEQYF
-,-,TRBV7-2,TRBJ1-5,CASSPPKGGYQPQHF
TRBD2,-,TRBV5-6,TRBJ2-5,CASSLAGGTQYF
-,-,TRBV6-1,TRBJ1-5,CASDIYSNQPQHF
TRBD1,-,TRBV18,TRBJ2-7,CASSQGFGTGPNEQYF
-,few,TRBV7-8,TRBJ1-5,CASSQRRDTLWPQHF
TRBD1,-,TRBV19,TRBJ1-1,CASSISGQTAFF
-,once,TRBV11-2,TRBJ2-7,CASSLGRGGYEQYF
-,-,TRBV28,TRBJ2-7,CASSFRYEQYF
-,few,TRBV30,TRBJ1-1,CAWSVQSEAFF
TRBD1,-,TRBV19,TRBJ2-6,CASSTPRDRPNSGANVLTF
-,-,TRBV19,TRBJ2-3,CASSIGPGPRTDTQYF
-,once,TRBV5-1,TRBJ2-3,CASRQITDTQYF
-,-,TRBV9,TRBJ2-1,CASSVSSPGEQFF
-,-,TRBV18,TRBJ2-2,CASSRQGGTGELFF
-,-,TRBV5-1,TRBJ2-3,CASSLAGRTDTQYF
-,once,TRBV11-3,TRBJ2-3,CASSLVNTGSRDTQYF
TRBD1,-,TRBV11-3,TRBJ2-5,CASSYRGRSEAQYF
-,-,TRBV5-1,TRBJ1-5,CASSLEKMGTLAGTSNSNQPQHF
-,-,TRBV6-5,TRBJ1-6,CATRGESDNSPLHF
-,-,TRBV2,TRBJ2-7,CASRRTERVFGEQYF
-,-,TRBV7-3,TRBJ2-7,CASSLLQGYEQYF
-,few,TRBV7-9,TRBJ2-7,CASSSTTVYEQYF
-,-,TRBV7-9,TRBJ1-3,CASSLSDVAGNTIYF
TRBD1,-,TRBV28,TRBJ2-7,CASRESGTGSNEQYF
-,-,TRBV6-1,TRBJ2-3,CASSASSGTDTQYF
-,-,TRBV6-1,TRBJ2-7,CASRGQGFYEQYF
-,-,TRBV2,TRBJ2-2,CASIGPGTHTGELFF
-,-,TRBV5-6,TRBJ2-7,CASSVLDSGTAHEQYF
-,-,TRBV28,TRBJ2-1,CASSFQGGRGSYNEQFF
-,once,TRBV5-1,TRBJ2-1,CASSLVGDRNEQFF
-,-,TRBV19,TRBJ1-2,CASSGGHLFMSYTF
TRBD1,-,TRBV5-1,TRBJ2-7,CASSPRFGTVSYEQYF
TRBD1,-,TRBV7-8,TRBJ1-5,CASTRDRGLGQPQHF
-,-,TRBV7-9,TRBJ1-2,CASSLVVGGYGYTF
TRBD1,-,TRBV19,TRBJ2-7,CASSTDRAYEQYF
-,-,TRBV19,TRBJ2-2,CASSPAGAGDAGELFF
-,-,TRBV19,TRBJ2-3,CASNLRDATDTQYF
-,once,TRBV12-2,TRBJ2-7,CASRPRGGVRAGPNYEQYF
-,-,TRBV11-3,TRBJ2-7,CASSLVWDPTREQYF
-,-,TRBV2,TRBJ1-2,CASSISYQTNYGYTF
-,-,TRBV16,TRBJ1-2,CASSSIGGDYGYTF
-,once,TRBV15,TRBJ2-2,CATSRVFGLPLITGELFF